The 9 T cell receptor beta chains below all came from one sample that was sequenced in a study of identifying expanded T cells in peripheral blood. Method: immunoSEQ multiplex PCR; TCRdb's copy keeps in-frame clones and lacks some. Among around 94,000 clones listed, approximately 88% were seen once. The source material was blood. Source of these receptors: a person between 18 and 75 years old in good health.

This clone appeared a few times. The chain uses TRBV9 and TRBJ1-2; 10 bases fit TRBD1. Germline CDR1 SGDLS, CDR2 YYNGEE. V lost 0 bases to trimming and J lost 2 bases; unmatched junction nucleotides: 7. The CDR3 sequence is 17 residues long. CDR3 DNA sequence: TGTGCCAGCAGCGTAGATGTGGGGGGACAGGGGAACTATGGCTACACCTTC. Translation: CASSVDVGGQGNYGYTF.

The CDR3 region has the DNA TGTGCCAGTAGTAATTACAGGGAGAACAACTATGGCTACACCTTC. Residues: CASSNYRENNYGYTF. V is TRBV19 and J is TRBJ1-2; D might be TRBD1 (6 bases). The CDR3 is 15 residues long. Germline V gene data show CDR1 as LNHDA and CDR2 as SQIVND (reference sequence). Trimming stripped 4 bases from V and 2 bases from J, with 14 bases between.

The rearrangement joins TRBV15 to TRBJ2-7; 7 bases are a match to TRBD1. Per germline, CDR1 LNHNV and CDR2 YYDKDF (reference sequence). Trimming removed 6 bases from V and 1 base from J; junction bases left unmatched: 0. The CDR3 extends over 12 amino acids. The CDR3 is CATRDRSYEQYF. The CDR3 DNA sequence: TGTGCCACCAGGGACAGGTCCTACGAGCAGTACTTC.

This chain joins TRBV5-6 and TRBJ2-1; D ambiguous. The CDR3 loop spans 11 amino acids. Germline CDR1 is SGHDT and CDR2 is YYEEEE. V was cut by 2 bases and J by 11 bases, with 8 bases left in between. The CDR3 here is CASSFRRQQFF. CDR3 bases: TGTGCCAGCAGCTTCCGCAGACAGCAGTTCTTC. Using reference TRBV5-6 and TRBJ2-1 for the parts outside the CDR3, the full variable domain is DAGVTQSPTHLIKTRGQQVTLRCSPKSGHDTVSWYQQALGQGPQFIFQYYEEEERQRGNFPDRFSGHQFPNYSSELNVNALLLGDSALYLCASSFRRQQFFGPGTRLTVL.

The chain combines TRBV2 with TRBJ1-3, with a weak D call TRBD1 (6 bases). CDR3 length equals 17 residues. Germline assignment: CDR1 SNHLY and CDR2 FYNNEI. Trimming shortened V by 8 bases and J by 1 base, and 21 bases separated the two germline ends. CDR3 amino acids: CASQTFRGSLSGNTIYF. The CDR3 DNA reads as TGTGCCAGCCAGACTTTCAGGGGCTCCTTATCTGGAAACACCATATATTTT.

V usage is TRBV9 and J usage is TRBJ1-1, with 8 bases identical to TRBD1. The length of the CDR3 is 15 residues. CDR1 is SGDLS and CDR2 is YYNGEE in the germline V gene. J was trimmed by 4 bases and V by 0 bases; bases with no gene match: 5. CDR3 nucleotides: TGTGCCAGCAGCGTAGAAGGACAGGGCGTCACTGAAGCTTTCTTT. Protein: CASSVEGQGVTEAFF.

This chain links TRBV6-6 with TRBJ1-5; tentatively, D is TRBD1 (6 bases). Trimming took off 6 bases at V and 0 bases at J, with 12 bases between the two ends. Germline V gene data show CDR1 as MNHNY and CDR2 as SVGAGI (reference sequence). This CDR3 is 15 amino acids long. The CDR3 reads CASSPTGDSNQPQHF. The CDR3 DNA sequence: TGTGCCAGCAGCCCGACAGGTGATAGCAATCAGCCCCAGCATTTT.

CDR3 nucleotides: TGTGCCAGCAGCTTGGAGTTTACAGATACGCAGTATTTT. Translated, it gives CASSLEFTDTQYF. This chain links TRBV5-5 with TRBJ2-3; D call uncertain. V was shortened by 0 bases and J by 3 bases, with 5 bases between the two germline ends. This CDR3 is built from 13 residues. Germline V CDR1 and CDR2: SGHKS, YYEKEE (reference sequence).

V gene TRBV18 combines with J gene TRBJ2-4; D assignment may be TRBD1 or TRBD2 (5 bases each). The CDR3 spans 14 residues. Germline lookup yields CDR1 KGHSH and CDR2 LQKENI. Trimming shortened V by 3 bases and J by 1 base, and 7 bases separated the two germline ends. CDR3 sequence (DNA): TGTGCCAGCTCACCCGGGACCGCCAAAAACATTCAGTACTTC. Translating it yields CASSPGTAKNIQYF.